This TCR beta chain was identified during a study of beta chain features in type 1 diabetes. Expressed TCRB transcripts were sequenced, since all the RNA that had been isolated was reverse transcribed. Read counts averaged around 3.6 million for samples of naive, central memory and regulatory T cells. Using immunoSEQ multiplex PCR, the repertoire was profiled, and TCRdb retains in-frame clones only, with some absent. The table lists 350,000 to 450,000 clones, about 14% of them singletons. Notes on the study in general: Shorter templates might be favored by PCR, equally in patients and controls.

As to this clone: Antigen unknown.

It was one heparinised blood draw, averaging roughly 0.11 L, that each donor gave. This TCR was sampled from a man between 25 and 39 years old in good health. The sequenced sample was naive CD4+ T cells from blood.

The CDR3 region is CASSLGRDNYNSPLHF. The CDR3 DNA reads as TGTGCCAGCAGCTTAGGCCGGGACAACTATAATTCACCCCTCCACTTT. The V gene is TRBV7-2, the J gene TRBJ1-6; D possibly corresponds to TRBD1 (6 bases). V lost 1 base to trimming and J lost 3 bases, with 10 bases between them. This CDR3 contains 16 residues. Germline CDR1 reads SGHTA; CDR2 reads FQGNSA.